One T cell receptor beta chain is described in this entry. The sample holds a few counts of this clonotype. The antigen it recognizes is unknown. No per-base quality is available; no much larger clone lies one base away. TCR repertoires of sorted CD4+ and CD8+ blood T cells from severe aplastic anemia patients and healthy subjects were deep-sequenced in the study. Ficoll-Paque density gradient centrifugation was used to isolate peripheral blood mononuclear cells. Before DNA extraction, CD4+ and CD8+ T cells were sorted by FACS or by magnetic beads. The CDR3 runs 13 residues from the cysteine to the phenylalanine. The CDR3 DNA has 39 bases and is translated from base 1. The junction carries 10 bases between V and J, which are trimmed by 3 bases and 2 bases respectively. CDR1 and CDR2 are read off the germline V gene (reference sequence) as DFQATT and SNEGSKA. The source of the sample is a study of CD8+CD57+ T cells in acquired aplastic anemia listed by TCRdb under 2018. At the level of the whole study: DNA extracted from sorted CD4+ and CD8+ cells had a mean of around 3.3 ug, with a range of about 0.18 to 27.4 ug. Study-wide findings and limitations: Patients and healthy controls showed no significant difference in CD8+ Simpson's diversity (P=0.060). Around 30 CD8+ CDR3 sequences were found to be shared between patients and controls, but these sequences appeared to be highly expressed in patients and within the immunodominant clones of the patients.

Genomic DNA was used as template for profiling of TCR beta VDJ combinations and CDR3 sequences. An Illumina HiSeq 2000 was used for TCR repertoire sequencing. The authors' analysis ran thus. Repertoires were assessed using TRBV/TRBJ rearrangement plots, CDR3 size and DJ length profiles, and Simpson's diversity index. The most abundant DNA sequence in the deep sequencing data was defined as the immunodominant clone. CDR3 amino acid sequences were screened for sharing across subjects and were compared with published repertoires and the VDJdb database. TCRdb took the public reads, trimmed them with fastp at Q25, ran MiXCR for clone calling and kept in-frame beta chains. Rows with a matching CDR3 protein are joined into one entry that keeps the most common DNA and genes. In this record, the V and J calls reflect TCRdb's handling and not the investigators' own analysis. The sample table lists 200,000 or so distinct CDR3 sequences, 64% of them with a count of one. The top ten hold roughly 50% of the sample.

Sequencing was performed on sorted CD4+, CD8+, or CD8+CD57+ T cells (not recorded which) from PBMCs. The receptor was derived from a human donor with severe aplastic anemia or a healthy control (not recorded which). The rearrangement combines TRBV20-1 with TRBJ2-5; no confident D gene assignment can be made. The nucleotide sequence is TGCAGTGCTAGTGTGGCAGTTCAAGAGACCCAGTACTTC. Translated, it gives CSASVAVQETQYF.